The next 17 T cell receptor beta chains were all read from a single sample in a study of cytomegalovirus exposure and HLA in healthy donors. PCR was performed using 60 Vbeta and 13 Jbeta primers. The repertoire was sequenced with immunoSEQ multiplex PCR; TCRdb's copy has only in-frame clones and lacks some. The repertoire holds some 120,000 clones, with 77% as singletons. Sequenced material: PBMCs. These receptors all stem from a human donor in good health.

The chain carries TRBV2 and TRBJ2-7, with D unclear. V was trimmed by 3 bases and J by 4 bases, leaving 10 bases between them. CDR1 SNHLY and CDR2 FYNNEI come from the germline V gene. The CDR3 is 13 amino acids. The CDR3 coding sequence is TGTGCCAGCAGTGAGGCAGGTACTTACGAGCAGTACTTC. Translation: CASSEAGTYEQYF.

V and J are TRBV11-2 and TRBJ2-1; 8 positions agree with TRBD2. The V gene end was trimmed by 5 bases and the J gene end by 9 bases; junction bases not matched to a gene: 6. This CDR3 region has 13 residues. The germline CDR1 and CDR2 sequences are SGHAT and FQNNGV. CDR3 amino acids: CASSPRLASEQFF. The CDR3 DNA is TGTGCCAGCAGCCCCAGACTAGCGAGTGAGCAGTTCTTC. Filled out from reference TRBV11-2 and TRBJ2-1, the complete variable domain reads EAGVAQSPRYKIIEKRQSVAFWCNPISGHATLYWYQQILGQGPKLLIQFQNNGVVDDSQLPKDRFSAERLKGVDSTLKIQPAKLEDSAVYLCASSPRLASEQFFGPGTRLTVL.

The chain couples TRBV21-1 to TRBJ1-1. TRBV21-1 is a documented pseudogene. The CDR3 consists of 12 residues. CDR3 coding DNA: TGTGCCAGCAGCAAAGGAGCGGCTGAAGCTTTCTTT. Translation: CASSKGAAEAFF.

The chain employs TRBV7-2 and TRBJ2-7, with 11 bases matching TRBD2. CDR3 length: 16 amino acids. V was pared by 1 base and J by 2 bases, with 4 bases of the junction left unmatched. Germline CDR1 reads SGHTA; CDR2 reads FQGNSA. The CDR3 DNA follows: TGTGCCAGCAGCTTAGTCGGGACTAGCGGCCCCTACGAGCAGTACTTC. This sequence encodes CASSLVGTSGPYEQYF. The full variable domain, its missing parts supplied by reference TRBV7-2 and TRBJ2-7, is GAGVSQSPSNKVTEKGKDVELRCDPISGHTALYWYRQSLGQGLEFLIYFQGNSAPDKSGLPSDRFSAERTGGSVSTLTIQRTQQEDSAVYLCASSLVGTSGPYEQYFGPGTRLTVT.

This clone was found once. V is TRBV28 and J is TRBJ1-3; D might be TRBD1 (5 bases). The germline V gene has CDR1 MDHEN and CDR2 SYDVKM. The V end was cut by 6 bases, the J end by 1 base, with 16 bases between. The CDR3 is made up of 16 amino acids. CDR3: CASSPPTTVSGNTIYF. In DNA form, the CDR3 reads TGTGCCAGCAGCCCGCCCACGACAGTGTCTGGAAACACCATATATTTT.

This clone was observed a handful of times. J is TRBJ2-7 and V is TRBV7-2, with 8 positions matching TRBD2. J gave up 3 bases and V 2 bases, and 3 bases lay outside the gene matches. The CDR3 length is 14 residues. Germline assignment: CDR1 SGHTA and CDR2 FQGNSA. The CDR3 region is CASSLTSGNYEQYF. For the CDR3, the DNA is TGTGCCAGCAGCTTAACTAGCGGCAACTACGAGCAGTACTTC.

The chain employs TRBV23-1 and TRBJ2-7; 7 bases fit TRBD1. TRBV23-1 is reported as an ORF; its role is uncertain. J gave up 3 bases and V 0 bases, and 2 bases lay outside the gene matches. The length of the CDR3 is 14 residues. CDR3 sequence: CASSQSTGRYEQYF. CDR3 coding DNA: TGCGCCAGCAGTCAATCGACAGGGCGCTACGAGCAGTACTTC.

There are a few counts of this clone. DNA for the CDR3: TGTGCCAGCAGTGCACACTACGAGCAGTACTTC. This gives the protein CASSAHYEQYF. The chain recombines TRBV6-1 with TRBJ2-7; D is undetermined. This CDR3 has 11 amino acids. Germline V gene lookup returns CDR1 MNHNS and CDR2 SASEGT. The V gene lost 4 bases and the J gene lost 3 bases, with 4 bases spanning the gap.

V usage is TRBV5-5 and J usage is TRBJ2-2; D is unresolved. V was trimmed by 2 bases and J by 1 base, leaving 6 bases between them. The CDR3 is 14 residues long. CDR1 SGHKS and CDR2 YYEKEE come from the germline V gene (reference sequence). The CDR3 DNA reads TGTGCCAGCAGCTTTTCAGGGAACACCGGGGAGCTGTTTTTT. Translation: CASSFSGNTGELFF.

The chain links TRBV5-6 to TRBJ2-5; no clear D gene. Trimming shortened V by 1 base and J by 1 base, and 8 bases separated the two germline ends. Per germline, CDR1 SGHDT and CDR2 YYEEEE. The CDR3 sequence is 14 residues long. As DNA, the CDR3 is TGTGCCAGCAGCTTGACTGCCCTCCAAGAGACCCAGTACTTC. Translated: CASSLTALQETQYF. Based on the CDR3 plus reference TRBV5-6 and TRBJ2-5, the full variable domain is DAGVTQSPTHLIKTRGQQVTLRCSPKSGHDTVSWYQQALGQGPQFIFQYYEEEERQRGNFPDRFSGHQFPNYSSELNVNALLLGDSALYLCASSLTALQETQYFGPGTRLLVL.

The rearrangement joins TRBV18 to TRBJ2-2, with a weak D call TRBD1 (5 bases). The CDR3 consists of 14 residues. Trimming left V 7 bases short and J 0 bases short, with 9 bases between. Germline CDR1 reads KGHSH; CDR2 reads LQKENI. The CDR3 sequence is CASFRQTNTGELFF. In DNA, the CDR3 is TGTGCCAGCTTCCGACAGACGAACACCGGGGAGCTGTTTTTT.

Notes on this clone: Other nucleotide sequences in the sample specify the same CDR3. The genes are TRBV5-1 and TRBJ1-1; TRBD1 matches 11 bases. V gave up 3 bases and J gave up 4 bases; unmatched junction bases: 2. Germline V gene sequence: CDR1 SGHRS, CDR2 YFSETQ. CDR3 length: 14 residues. The CDR3 DNA follows: TGCGCCAGCAGCTCTGGGACAGGGGGCACTGAAGCTTTCTTT. Translation gives CASSSGTGGTEAFF.

The chain couples TRBV29-1 to TRBJ2-7; 13 nucleotides line up with TRBD2. The CDR3 spans 15 residues. Germline V lookup: CDR1 SQVTM, CDR2 ANQGSEA. Trimming took 1 base from V and 2 from J; bases not matched to a gene: 2. The CDR3 here is CSVEGLAGGTYEQYF. The CDR3 nucleotides are TGCAGCGTTGAAGGACTAGCGGGAGGCACCTACGAGCAGTACTTC.

This CDR3 reads CASSPQRGNTEAFF. The CDR3 DNA is TGTGCCAGCAGCCCCCAGCGGGGGAACACTGAAGCTTTCTTT. The chain is built from TRBV9 and TRBJ1-1; D not certain. The CDR3 length is 14 residues. The V end was cut by 4 bases, the J end by 1 base, with 11 bases between. The germline CDR1 and CDR2 sequences are SGDLS and YYNGEE.

The chain employs TRBV6-5 and TRBJ1-2, with 9 bases that match TRBD1. Germline CDR1 reads MNHEY; CDR2 reads SVGAGI. The CDR3 length is 16 residues. The V segment lost 0 bases and the J segment 3 bases; nucleotides outside the gene matches: 5. CDR3 coding DNA: TGTGCCAGCAGTTACTCGATCACAGGGGGCCACTATGGCTACACCTTC. Translation gives CASSYSITGGHYGYTF.

This chain links TRBV2 with TRBJ2-3, with TRBD2 identical over 16 bases. From germline, CDR1 is SNHLY and CDR2 FYNNEI. CDR3 length: 16 amino acids. The V segment lost 7 bases and the J segment 9 bases; nucleotides outside the gene matches: 10. The CDR3 sequence: CASTTTGLAGGGTQYF. The DNA for the CDR3 is TGTGCCAGCACTACAACGGGACTAGCGGGGGGGGGAACGCAGTATTTT.

In its sample, this clone was seen once. This chain links TRBV29-1 with TRBJ2-3, with D hard to call. CDR1 and CDR2 (germline): SQVTM, ANQGSEA. The germline V and J ends were trimmed by 6 bases and 4 bases, with 14 bases remaining between them. This CDR3 comprises 13 residues. The CDR3 nucleotides are TGCAGCGTCCCCAGCGTGTTCGCAGATACGCAGTATTTT. It is translated as CSVPSVFADTQYF.